This TCR beta chain emerged from a study of blood T cells in healthy people across ages. Primers used in a second PCR of about 6 to 11 cycles were a sample-barcoded 5' primer and a J-beta primer mix. Each CDR3 protein gets one entry after TCRdb re-called the 5' RACE reads with MiXCR. The table lists 800,000 to 950,000 distinct CDR3 sequences, about 29% of them singletons. Study conclusions and caveats: Long-lived and aged donors differed, with more naive CD4+ cells and higher diversity in the long-lived.

Only one count was recorded for this clonotype. Its antigen remains unknown. Every sample had a minimum of 6.5 million PBMCs isolated. There are 18 residues in the CDR3. Germline V CDR1 and CDR2: LGHNT, FRNRAP. The ends lost 5 bases at V and 0 bases at J; junction bases unmatched: 8. Another study also made use of these data, one on T cells of mothers and their children. That investigation notes: Each donor was one of three healthy Caucasian mothers or one of their six children. Compared with unrelated pairs, related mother-child pairs had slightly higher, non-significant overlap.

The rearrangement links TRBV12-5 to TRBJ2-1; TRBD2 agrees at 12 bases. What was sequenced was blood. The TCR originated in a woman in her 40s in good health. CDR3 loop: CASGQGLAGPSSYNEQFF. The CDR3 DNA reads TGTGCTAGTGGTCAGGGACTAGCGGGTCCTAGCTCCTACAATGAGCAGTTCTTC.